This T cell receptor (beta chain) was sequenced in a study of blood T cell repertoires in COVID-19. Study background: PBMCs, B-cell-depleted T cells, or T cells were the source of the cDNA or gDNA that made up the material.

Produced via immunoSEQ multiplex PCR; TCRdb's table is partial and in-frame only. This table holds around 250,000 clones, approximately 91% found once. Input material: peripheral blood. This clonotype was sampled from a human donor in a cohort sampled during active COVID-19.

CDR3 amino acids: CASSAGGSSTWMVGNTIYF. The CDR3 DNA sequence: TGTGCCAGCAGCGCCGGAGGGTCCTCGACCTGGATGGTCGGAAACACCATATATTTT. The rearrangement links TRBV9 to TRBJ1-3; D is undetermined. Germline V gene lookup returns CDR1 SGDLS and CDR2 YYNGEE. V dropped 3 bases and J dropped 4 bases, with 26 bases sitting between them. The CDR3 contains 19 residues.